These T cell receptor beta chains were read from a single sample in a study of cytomegalovirus exposure and HLA in healthy donors. Produced via immunoSEQ multiplex PCR; TCRdb's table is partial and in-frame only. The sample includes about 60,000 clones. Sequenced input: PBMCs. These receptors all come from a man between 50 and 59 years old in good health and CMV-seropositive. CDR3s include the opening cysteine and the closing phenylalanine or tryptophan. D genes are given only for firm matches.

j_call d_call v_call cdr3_aa cdr3_nt
TRBJ2-6 NA TRBV5-1 CASSLGGTGANVLTF TGCGCCAGCAGCTTAGGGGGTACTGGGGCCAACGTCCTGACTTTC
TRBJ2-7 NA TRBV28 CASSLTSPRGQQYF TGTGCCAGCAGTTTAACCTCCCCCAGGGGACAGCAGTACTTC
TRBJ1-1 TRBD1 TRBV6-5 CASSLGQLAFF TGTGCCAGCAGTTTGGGACAGTTGGCTTTCTTT
TRBJ1-2 TRBD1 TRBV5-1 CASSLEQGLRGYTF TGCGCCAGCAGCTTGGAACAGGGGCTAAGAGGCTACACCTTC
TRBJ2-3 NA TRBV4-2 CASSQSLQVSADTQYF TGTGCCAGCAGCCAATCTCTGCAGGTCAGTGCAGATACGCAGTATTTT
TRBJ1-6 NA TRBV6-5 CASSYDTSNSPLHF TGTGCCAGCAGTTACGACACCTCTAATTCACCCCTCCACTTT
TRBJ1-5 TRBD1 TRBV6-5 CASSSRQGSSAQHF TGTGCCAGCAGTTCAAGACAGGGCTCTTCGGCCCAGCATTTT
TRBJ2-2 NA TRBV7-2 CASSLDRGSTGELFF TGTGCCAGCAGCTTAGATCGCGGTTCCACCGGGGAGCTGTTTTTT
TRBJ1-2 TRBD1 TRBV30 CAWRDRGDYGYTF TGTGCCTGGAGGGACAGGGGGGACTATGGCTACACCTTC
TRBJ2-3 NA TRBV4-1 CASSQVGAADTQYF TGCGCCAGCAGCCAAGTAGGAGCCGCAGATACGCAGTATTTT
TRBJ1-1 TRBD1 TRBV19 CASSHRGNTEAFF TGTGCCAGTAGTCACAGGGGGAACACTGAAGCTTTCTTT
TRBJ1-2 TRBD1 TRBV4-2 CASSQDWGQGAVGYTF TGTGCCAGCAGCCAAGATTGGGGACAGGGGGCTGTGGGCTACACCTTC
TRBJ2-5 TRBD2 TRBV4-1 CASSQDFPSGGGRYF TGCGCCAGCAGCCAAGACTTTCCTAGCGGGGGGGGGCGGTACTTC
TRBJ2-1 NA TRBV5-4 CASSLFGSSYNEQFF TGTGCCAGCAGCTTGTTCGGGAGCTCCTACAATGAGCAGTTCTTC